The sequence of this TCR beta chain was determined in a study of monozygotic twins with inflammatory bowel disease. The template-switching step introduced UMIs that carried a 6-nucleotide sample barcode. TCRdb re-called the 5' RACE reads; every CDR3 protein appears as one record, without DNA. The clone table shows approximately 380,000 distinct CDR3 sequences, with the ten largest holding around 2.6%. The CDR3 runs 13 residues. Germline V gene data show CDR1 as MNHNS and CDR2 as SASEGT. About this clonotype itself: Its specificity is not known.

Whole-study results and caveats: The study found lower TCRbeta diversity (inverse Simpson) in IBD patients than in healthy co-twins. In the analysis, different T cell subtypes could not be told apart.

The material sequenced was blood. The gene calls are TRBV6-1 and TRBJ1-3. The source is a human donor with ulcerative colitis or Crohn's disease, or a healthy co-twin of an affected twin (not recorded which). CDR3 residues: CASSGGGGNTIYF.